These 11 T cell receptor beta chains originate from one sample sequenced in a study of blood T cell repertoires in COVID-19. Method: immunoSEQ multiplex PCR; TCRdb's copy keeps in-frame clones and lacks some. Counted here are over 85,000 clones, roughly 90% occurring once; the ten biggest clones make up about 16%. Sequencing was carried out using peripheral blood. The receptors stem from a male donor with acute or convalescent COVID-19.

This chain links TRBV6-4 with TRBJ2-3; 7 positions match TRBD2. The CDR3 length is 16 residues. V lost 0 bases to trimming and J lost 7 bases; unmatched junction nucleotides: 10. The germline V gene has CDR1 MRHNA and CDR2 SNTAGT. This CDR3 reads CASSDSAAGEGNTQYF. Here the CDR3 DNA reads TGTGCCAGCAGTGACTCTGCGGCGGGGGAAGGGAATACGCAGTATTTT.

The V call is TRBV18, the J call TRBJ1-2; weak D call: TRBD1 (5 bases). Trimming cost V 0 bases and J 6 bases, with 11 bases left between them. The CDR3 totals 14 residues. Germline V gene sequence: CDR1 KGHSH, CDR2 LQKENI. DNA of the CDR3: TGTGCCAGCTCACCACCAGGGGATCGGGATGGCTACACCTTC. As protein: CASSPPGDRDGYTF.

This chain uses TRBV6-1 with TRBJ2-7, with D maybe TRBD1 (6 bases). CDR3 length: 15 residues. V lost 3 bases and J 3 bases, leaving 15 bases between the germline ends. Germline V CDR1 and CDR2: MNHNS, SASEGT. The CDR3 DNA follows: TGTGCCAGCAGTGAGAGGGGGAGAGGATTCTACGAGCAGTACTTC. Its translation is CASSERGRGFYEQYF.

As concerns this clone: The sample has other DNA sequences that encode this CDR3 too. The chain is built from TRBV18 and TRBJ2-7; possible D gene TRBD1, 5 bases. Trimming shortened V by 0 bases and J by 1 base, and 7 bases separated the two germline ends. There are 14 residues in the CDR3. Germline V lookup: CDR1 KGHSH, CDR2 LQKENI. The CDR3 DNA follows: TGTGCCAGCTCACCACCAGGGGCGTCCTACGAGCAGTACTTC. It yields the protein CASSPPGASYEQYF.

The chain joins TRBV21-1 to TRBJ2-1; the table's D call TRBD1 went unverified against the DNA. TRBV21-1 is a recognized pseudogene. The CDR3 extends over 17 amino acids. The CDR3 bases are TGTGCCAGCAGCGATGACTTACAGGACAGGGAGGACCATGAGCAGTTCTTC. Translated, it gives CASSDDLQDREDHEQFF.

The chain has TRBV30 and TRBJ2-3, with D perhaps TRBD2 (5 bases). The V end lost 2 bases, the J end lost 3 bases, and 9 bases lay between the germline ends. The CDR3 has 13 residues. Looked up from germline, CDR1 is GTSNPN and CDR2 is SVGIG (reference sequence). CDR3 nucleotide sequence: TGTGCCTGGAGTAGCGGTCTTACAGATACGCAGTATTTT. Translating gives CAWSSGLTDTQYF.

V usage is TRBV30 and J usage is TRBJ1-5; weak D call: TRBD1 (6 bases). CDR1 is GTSNPN and CDR2 is SVGIG in the germline V gene (reference sequence). The CDR3 contains 15 residues. The V and J ends lost 5 bases and 0 bases respectively, with 14 bases between them. In DNA, the CDR3 is TGTGCCTGGGATGGCGGACAGTATAGCAATCAGCCCCAGCATTTT. Protein sequence: CAWDGGQYSNQPQHF.

The rearrangement links TRBV6-4 to TRBJ2-7, with 7 nucleotides matching TRBD1. Germline CDR1 reads MRHNA; CDR2 reads SNTAGT. The CDR3 is made up of 15 amino acids. V shed 6 bases and J 7 bases; nucleotides not matched to a gene: 15. The CDR3 sequence is CASRVEGQGEREQYF. The CDR3 region has the DNA TGTGCCAGCAGGGTCGAAGGCCAGGGGGAAAGGGAGCAGTACTTC.

The rearrangement links TRBV5-1 to TRBJ1-1, with a weak D call TRBD1 (5 bases). The V end lost 4 bases, the J end lost 3 bases, and 10 bases lay between the germline ends. Germline CDR1 and CDR2: SGHRS and YFSETQ. The CDR3 has 13 residues. CDR3 in DNA: TGCGCCAGCAGCCTCCAGACAGACACTGAAGCTTTCTTT. Translating it yields CASSLQTDTEAFF.

The chain joins TRBV3-1 (or the pseudogene TRBV3-2) to TRBJ1-5; TRBD1 matches 8 bases. The junction had 10 bases not matched to a gene; V was cut back by 6 bases and J by 9 bases. Germline CDR1 and CDR2: LGHDT and YNNKEL (reference sequence). The CDR3 is made up of 14 amino acids. CDR3 in DNA: TGTGCCAGCAGTTCCGGGACAGGCAACGGGCCCCAGCATTTT. Translation: CASSSGTGNGPQHF.

The V gene is TRBV3-1 (or the pseudogene TRBV3-2), the J gene TRBJ1-2, with 7 bases identical to TRBD1. The germline V gene encodes CDR1 LGHDT and CDR2 YNNKEL (reference sequence). The CDR3 runs to 13 residues. V trimming: 6 bases; J trimming: 5 bases; junction bases outside the gene matches: 6. CDR3 nucleotide sequence: TGTGCCAGCAGAGCGGCAGGGGGATATGGCTACACCTTC. Translation: CASRAAGGYGYTF.